The clone carrying this T cell receptor (gamma chain) showed up just a few times. The antigen remains undetermined. The same CDR3 also results from other DNA sequences found in this sample. The data were taken from a study of Vδ1+ human thymocytes. Sequences come from RNA converted to cDNA by reverse transcription. The CDR3 regions were amplified by multiplex PCR from V-gene primers to a constant-region primer. TCRdb reran clone calling via CATT on the multiplex PCR reads. The sample lists 36,000 or so gamma-chain clones, 20% seen once, with under 2% in the top ten. The CDR3 is 13 residues long. After removal of 2 bases from V and 1 base from J, the junction contained 2 bases not matched to a gene. CDR1 VTNTFY and CDR2 YDVSTARD come from the germline V gene (reference sequence). Vdelta1+ thymocyte sorts reached between about 98% and 99.6% purity. Study-level points and caveats: Highly polyclonal TRG and TRD repertoires with Gaussian CDR3 length distributions appeared in thymus.

Sequencing was done on a sample of Vdelta1+ gamma-delta thymocytes from the thymus. Subset meaning: FACS-sorted CD3+ TCRalphabeta- TCRVdelta1+ TCRVdelta2- thymocytes. The chain joins TRGV3 to TRGJ1 or TRGJ2. This receptor was obtained from a girl under three years old who had congenital heart surgery. This chain's CDR3 is CATWDTNYYKKLF. The DNA of the CDR3 is TGTGCCACCTGGGACACCAATTATTATAAGAAACTCTTT.